A selection of T cell receptor beta chains follows, all from one sample in a study of cytomegalovirus exposure and HLA in healthy donors. Assay used: immunoSEQ multiplex PCR; TCRdb lists only in-frame clones, some missing. The repertoire has fewer than 150,000 clones, 60% to 75% of them found once; the top ten carry 5.8%. Sequenced material: PBMCs. These receptors originate from a woman aged 50 to 60 in good health and CMV-seropositive. CDR3s include the opening cysteine and the closing phenylalanine or tryptophan. The D gene is left open where the match is weak. Rows may omit the clone size; those that give it use once, few, many or a size class.

V gene	clone size	J gene	D gene	CDR3 protein	CDR3 DNA
TRBV5-1	-	TRBJ1-4	TRBD1	CASRLSGTGRVGEKLFF	TGCGCCAGCCGCTTGTCCGGGACAGGGAGGGTCGGCGAAAAACTGTTTTTT
TRBV29-1	-	TRBJ2-3	TRBD2	CSVDGLAGGPVDTQYF	TGCAGCGTTGATGGGCTAGCGGGGGGGCCGGTAGATACGCAGTATTTT
TRBV18	-	TRBJ1-1	-	CASSLSVGALGEAFF	TGTGCCAGCTCACTCAGTGTCGGAGCGCTTGGTGAAGCTTTCTTT
TRBV12-5	-	TRBJ1-6	-	CASGENSPLHF	TGTGCTAGTGGTGAGAATTCACCCCTCCACTTT
TRBV15	-	TRBJ2-7	-	CATSRTAYEQYF	TGTGCCACCAGCAGGACAGCCTACGAGCAGTACTTC
TRBV5-6	few	TRBJ1-2	-	CASSFQGPDTF	TGTGCCAGCAGCTTTCAGGGGCCAGACACCTTC
TRBV5-1	-	TRBJ2-7	TRBD1	CASSLETGFYEQYF	TGCGCCAGCAGCTTGGAGACAGGGTTCTACGAGCAGTACTTC
TRBV7-6	few	TRBJ2-2	-	CASSLDNQGGTGELFF	TGTGCCAGCAGCTTAGATAACCAGGGCGGCACCGGGGAGCTGTTTTTT
TRBV18	few	TRBJ2-1	-	CASSPPGNSYNEQFF	TGTGCCAGCTCACCTCCGGGAAACTCCTACAATGAGCAGTTCTTC
TRBV12-5	-	TRBJ1-2	-	CASGRWSRRGYGYTF	TGTGCTAGTGGCCGCTGGTCCCGCAGGGGATATGGCTACACCTTC
TRBV9	once	TRBJ1-2	-	CASSVDGQVGGYTF	TGTGCCAGCAGCGTAGATGGTCAGGTGGGCGGCTACACCTTC
TRBV27	-	TRBJ2-3	-	CASSSLNRTQYF	TGTGCCAGCAGTTCTCTAAACCGTACGCAGTATTTT
TRBV23-1	few	TRBJ2-7	-	CARSQRVERVEYEQYF	TGCGCCCGCAGTCAAAGGGTGGAGAGGGTGGAATACGAGCAGTACTTC
TRBV4-2	-	TRBJ2-3	TRBD2	CASSRKLAGEADTQYF	TGTGCCAGCAGCCGGAAACTAGCGGGGGAAGCAGATACGCAGTATTTT
TRBV7-2	-	TRBJ2-7	TRBD2	CASSSREGPEGEQYF	TGTGCCAGCAGCTCCCGGGAGGGGCCGGAGGGCGAGCAGTACTTC
TRBV10-2	-	TRBJ2-7	-	CASSVLGAKASEQYF	TGCGCCAGCAGCGTCCTGGGGGCCAAGGCGAGTGAGCAGTACTTC
TRBV5-1	-	TRBJ2-3	-	CASRGETDLMDTQYF	TGCGCCAGCAGAGGAGAGACAGACTTGATGGATACGCAGTATTTT
TRBV6-5	-	TRBJ2-1	TRBD2	CASSYGGRGGDNEQFF	TGTGCCAGCAGTTACGGCGGGCGGGGAGGGGACAATGAGCAGTTCTTC
TRBV30	-	TRBJ1-6	-	CAWTGLGSYNSPLHF	TGTGCCTGGACAGGGTTGGGCTCCTATAATTCACCCCTCCACTTT
TRBV10-3	few	TRBJ1-1	TRBD1	CAISVGTGRNTEAFF	TGTGCCATCAGTGTCGGGACAGGGCGCAACACTGAAGCTTTCTTT
TRBV6-4	-	TRBJ1-2	-	CASSDRTESGVTF	TGTGCCAGCAGTGACCGGACGGAGTCAGGGGTGACCTTC
TRBV7-9	-	TRBJ1-3	-	CSSSGAGNTIYF	TGTTCCAGCAGCGGGGCAGGAAACACCATATATTTT
TRBV2	-	TRBJ1-6	TRBD1	CADGDDRGTEDNSPLHF	TGTGCCGACGGAGACGACAGGGGGACAGAAGACAATTCACCCCTCCACTTT
TRBV7-2	-	TRBJ2-5	TRBD2	CASAAGAFQETQYF	TGTGCCAGCGCAGCGGGGGCCTTCCAAGAGACCCAGTACTTC
TRBV11-3	-	TRBJ1-1	-	CASSAVLAEAFF	TGTGCCAGCAGCGCCGTTCTAGCGGAAGCTTTCTTT
TRBV2	-	TRBJ2-5	-	CASNRWAGETQYF	TGTGCCAGCAATCGTTGGGCGGGAGAGACCCAGTACTTC
TRBV28	-	TRBJ1-2	-	CASSSSPDRTYGYTF	TGTGCCAGCAGTTCGTCGCCTGACAGAACCTATGGCTACACCTTC
TRBV29-1	-	TRBJ1-1	-	CSVEVGARNTEAFF	TGCAGCGTTGAAGTGGGGGCGAGGAACACTGAAGCTTTCTTT
TRBV6-5	few	TRBJ1-1	-	CASSYRTEAFF	TGTGCCAGCAGTTACCGTACTGAAGCTTTCTTT
TRBV6-1	-	TRBJ2-2	-	CASSDSEETGELFF	TGTGCCAGCAGTGATTCTGAGGAGACCGGGGAGCTGTTTTTT
TRBV19	-	TRBJ2-3	TRBD1	CASSGPGQGTDTQYF	TGTGCCAGTAGTGGGCCGGGACAGGGCACAGATACGCAGTATTTT
TRBV2	once	TRBJ2-7	TRBD1	CACGGQARYEQYF	TGTGCCTGTGGGGGACAGGCAAGGTACGAGCAGTACTTC
TRBV5-1	-	TRBJ1-1	-	CASSLSQGRTEAFF	TGCGCCAGCAGCTTGTCGCAGGGTCGGACTGAAGCTTTCTTT
TRBV7-9	-	TRBJ2-5	-	CSSSKLRETQYF	TGTTCCAGCAGCAAACTGAGAGAGACCCAGTACTTC
TRBV18	-	TRBJ1-1	-	CASPPRSETNTEAFF	TGTGCCAGCCCCCCCCGGTCGGAGACGAACACTGAAGCTTTCTTT
TRBV13	-	TRBJ2-2	-	CASSFGAGGTGELFF	TGTGCCAGCAGCTTTGGTGCGGGTGGCACCGGGGAGCTGTTTTTT
TRBV5-6	-	TRBJ1-4	TRBD1	CASSFMTGGGEKLFF	TGTGCCAGCAGCTTTATGACAGGGGGCGGTGAAAAACTGTTTTTT
TRBV7-8	-	TRBJ2-1	TRBD2	CASSLAKVWLAGGRHSEQFF	TGTGCCAGCAGCTTAGCGAAAGTCTGGCTAGCGGGGGGCCGGCATAGTGAGCAGTTCTTC
TRBV19	-	TRBJ2-3	-	CASSISPQVPDTQYF	TGTGCCAGTAGTATATCCCCACAGGTCCCAGATACGCAGTATTTT
TRBV2	-	TRBJ2-5	-	CASSVLAQETQYF	TGTGCCAGCAGTGTACTAGCCCAAGAGACCCAGTACTTC
TRBV4-2	-	TRBJ2-2	-	CASSQEGSRAGELFF	TGTGCCAGCAGCCAAGAAGGTAGCAGGGCCGGGGAGCTGTTTTTT
TRBV6-6	once	TRBJ1-1	-	CASETNSGVNTEAFF	TGTGCCAGCGAGACCAACTCGGGGGTGAACACTGAAGCTTTCTTT
TRBV19	few	TRBJ1-1	TRBD1	CASTGQGYTEAFF	TGTGCCAGTACGGGACAGGGGTACACTGAAGCTTTCTTT
TRBV6-6	once	TRBJ2-7	TRBD1	CASSYAGTGQNEQYF	TGTGCCAGCAGTTATGCCGGGACAGGCCAGAACGAGCAGTACTTC
TRBV12-5	-	TRBJ2-5	-	CASGSTIRGETQYF	TGTGCTAGTGGTTCTACTATCAGGGGAGAGACCCAGTACTTC
TRBV28	few	TRBJ2-7	TRBD1	CASRPNRGARYEQYF	TGTGCCAGCAGACCCAACAGGGGGGCTAGGTACGAGCAGTACTTC
TRBV5-1	-	TRBJ2-7	-	CASSGMTEYEQYF	TGCGCCAGCAGCGGTATGACAGAGTACGAGCAGTACTTC
TRBV28	-	TRBJ2-7	-	CASDPGPPHEQYF	TGTGCCTCGGATCCGGGTCCGCCCCACGAGCAGTACTTC
TRBV29-1	-	TRBJ1-1	-	CSGWTPMNTEAFF	TGCAGCGGATGGACACCCATGAACACTGAAGCTTTCTTT
TRBV2	-	TRBJ2-7	TRBD2	CASSGGGTSGYEQYF	TGTGCCAGCAGTGGGGGGGGGACTAGCGGGTACGAGCAGTACTTC
TRBV6-1	-	TRBJ1-2	-	CASSEVQGGGGYTF	TGTGCCAGCAGTGAAGTCCAGGGAGGCGGGGGCTACACCTTC
TRBV9	-	TRBJ1-2	TRBD1	CASSVGVHRGANYGYTF	TGTGCCAGCAGCGTAGGGGTACACAGGGGAGCTAACTATGGCTACACCTTC
TRBV7-6	few	TRBJ2-2	TRBD2	CASSLGLAGGTGELFF	TGTGCCAGCAGCCTAGGACTAGCGGGGGGCACCGGGGAGCTGTTTTTT
TRBV2	-	TRBJ2-2	-	CASRGDGYTGELFF	TGTGCCAGCAGGGGAGACGGATACACCGGGGAGCTGTTTTTT
TRBV5-1	-	TRBJ1-1	-	CASSLLPGNTEAFF	TGCGCCAGCAGCTTGTTACCGGGAAACACTGAAGCTTTCTTT
TRBV6-1	-	TRBJ1-2	-	CAVGAGYGYTF	TGTGCCGTCGGCGCGGGCTATGGCTACACCTTC
TRBV10-3	-	TRBJ1-2	-	CAITGDISNYGYTF	TGTGCCATCACCGGGGACATCTCTAACTATGGCTACACCTTC
TRBV2	-	TRBJ1-6	TRBD1	CASRPQGPLNSPLHF	TGTGCCAGCAGACCACAGGGGCCACTAAATTCACCCCTCCACTTT
TRBV9	-	TRBJ1-3	TRBD1	CASSIQGTNSGNTIYF	TGTGCCAGCAGTATACAGGGGACCAACTCTGGAAACACCATATATTTT
TRBV11-3	-	TRBJ1-3	-	CASSRDISNTIYF	TGTGCCAGCAGCCGGGACATTTCAAACACCATATATTTT